Below are 12 T cell receptor beta chains sequenced from a single sample in a study of T cell responses to AZD1222 COVID-19 vaccine (TCRdb year 2021). Interpreted using the paper, the time point label stands for: baseline before first vaccination. Library generation was performed with the immunoSEQ multiplex PCR assay. TCRdb stores this immuneACCESS table with in-frame sequences only. Part of the clones is absent; in the studies checked, under half of the shortfall reflects unresolved V genes, and no reason is known for the rest. This sample is represented by more than 90,000 clones; roughly 86% of them were singletons. In total, the top ten clones hold roughly 1.4% of the sample. Sequencing used peripheral blood, obtained on day 0 of AZD1222 vaccination. The receptor set was obtained from an adult in good health.

The J gene is TRBJ2-1, the V gene TRBV7-6, with TRBD1 as a possible D gene (5 bases). V lost 2 bases, J lost 7 bases, and 18 bases lay in between. This CDR3 has 16 amino acids. Per the germline V gene, CDR1 is SGHVS and CDR2 is FNYEAQ. The CDR3 here is CASSLSVMGRMNEQFF. The DNA of the CDR3 is TGTGCCAGCAGCTTAAGTGTTATGGGGCGAATGAATGAGCAGTTCTTC.

The chain has TRBV27 and TRBJ1-5; 9 bases agree with TRBD1. The V segment lost 5 bases and the J segment 8 bases; nucleotides outside the gene matches: 7. The CDR3 is 14 residues long. Germline CDR1 is MNHEY and CDR2 is SMNVEV (reference sequence). CDR3 region: CASSSPDRGEPQHF. DNA for the CDR3: TGTGCCAGCAGTAGTCCAGACAGGGGGGAGCCCCAGCATTTT.

CDR3 loop: CASRSDRNYGYTF. The CDR3 DNA reads as TGCGCCAGCAGGAGCGACAGGAACTATGGCTACACCTTC. The chain combines TRBV10-1 with TRBJ1-2, with D perhaps TRBD1 (6 bases). V was trimmed by 6 bases and J by 2 bases, leaving 10 bases between them. Germline-derived CDR1 and CDR2 are WNHNN and SYGVQD (reference sequence). The CDR3 runs 13 residues.

The chain couples TRBV30 to TRBJ1-3, with TRBD1 matching over 8 bases. V trimming: 3 bases; J trimming: 2 bases; junction bases outside the gene matches: 0. Germline V gene data show CDR1 as GTSNPN and CDR2 as SVGIG (reference sequence). CDR3 length: 13 amino acids. The CDR3 nucleotides read TGTGCCTGGAGACAGGGGGCTGGAAACACCATATATTTT. Its protein is CAWRQGAGNTIYF. Supplemented by reference TRBV30 and TRBJ1-3, the full variable domain reads SQTIHQWPATLVQPVGSPLSLECTVEGTSNPNLYWYRQAAGRGLQLLFYSVGIGQISSEVPQNLSASRPQDRQFILSSKKLLLSDSGFYLCAWRQGAGNTIYFGEGSWLTVV.

This chain connects TRBV5-1 to TRBJ1-5; TRBD1 is a possible D gene (5 bases). CDR3 length equals 13 residues. The germline V gene has CDR1 SGHRS and CDR2 YFSETQ. V shed 2 bases and J shed 9 bases, with 12 bases lying between them. The CDR3 region has the DNA TGCGCCAGCAGCTTAGCAGGGCGGTCGCCCCAGCATTTT. Residues: CASSLAGRSPQHF.

The V call is TRBV30, the J call TRBJ1-5; D is undetermined. The CDR3 contains 12 residues. Trimming shortened V by 3 bases and J by 10 bases, and 13 bases separated the two germline ends. In germline, CDR1 is GTSNPN, CDR2 SVGIG (reference sequence). CDR3 amino acids: CAWRGSGGPQHF. DNA of the CDR3: TGTGCCTGGAGAGGGAGCGGAGGACCCCAGCATTTT. Using reference TRBV30 and TRBJ1-5 for the parts outside the CDR3, the full variable domain is SQTIHQWPATLVQPVGSPLSLECTVEGTSNPNLYWYRQAAGRGLQLLFYSVGIGQISSEVPQNLSASRPQDRQFILSSKKLLLSDSGFYLCAWRGSGGPQHFGDGTRLSIL.

V usage is TRBV28 and J usage is TRBJ2-7; weak D call: TRBD1 (6 bases). From germline, CDR1 is MDHEN and CDR2 SYDVKM. Trimming took 4 bases from V and 3 from J, leaving 13 bases between them. There are 14 residues in the CDR3. For the CDR3, the DNA is TGTGCCAGCAGTTCCAGGGGAATGATCTACGAGCAGTACTTC. Encoded protein: CASSSRGMIYEQYF. The full variable domain, its missing parts supplied by reference TRBV28 and TRBJ2-7, is DVKVTQSSRYLVKRTGEKVFLECVQDMDHENMFWYRQDPGLGLRLIYFSYDVKMKEKGDIPEGYSVSREKKERFSLILESASTNQTSMYLCASSSRGMIYEQYFGPGTRLTVT.

The chain has TRBV30 and TRBJ2-7, with TRBD2 identical over 10 bases. The CDR3 has 17 amino acids. The junction had 13 bases not matched to a gene; V was cut back by 4 bases and J by 1 base. CDR1 and CDR2 (germline): GTSNPN, SVGIG (reference sequence). The CDR3 sequence is CAWNGLAGVGASYEQYF. In nucleotides, the CDR3 is TGTGCCTGGAACGGCCTAGCGGGAGTGGGGGCATCCTACGAGCAGTACTTC.

This chain links TRBV6-5 with TRBJ2-2; possibly TRBD1 or TRBD2 for D (5 bases each). The CDR3 runs to 15 residues. The V gene lost 6 bases and the J gene lost 2 bases, with 13 bases spanning the gap. Germline V gives CDR1 MNHEY, CDR2 SVGAGI. The chain's CDR3 is CASRPGTFNTGELFF. The DNA for the CDR3 is TGTGCCAGCAGACCCGGGACCTTCAACACCGGGGAGCTGTTTTTT.

The chain is built from TRBV7-2 and TRBJ2-7; D might be TRBD1 (5 bases). V lost 3 bases to trimming and J lost 6 bases, with 15 bases between them. Germline-derived CDR1 and CDR2 are SGHTA and FQGNSA. The CDR3 covers 14 residues. CDR3 sequence: CASSFGRAGGEQYF. For the CDR3, the DNA is TGTGCCAGCAGCTTTGGCAGGGCTGGTGGCGAGCAGTACTTC.

This clone was observed a single time. The rearrangement joins TRBV19 to TRBJ2-1; D may correspond to TRBD1 or TRBD2 (5 bases each). V lost 7 bases and J 0 bases, leaving 13 bases between the germline ends. Germline CDR1 LNHDA, CDR2 SQIVND (reference sequence). CDR3 length equals 15 residues. CDR3 sequence reads: CASTRDESSYNEQFF. For the CDR3, the DNA is TGTGCCAGTACCCGGGACGAATCCTCCTACAATGAGCAGTTCTTC.

The genes are TRBV27 and TRBJ2-7; D remains unclear. The CDR3 loop spans 16 amino acids. With 0 bases removed from V and 2 bases from J, the gap between germline ends came to 14 bases. The germline V gene encodes CDR1 MNHEY and CDR2 SMNVEV (reference sequence). The chain's CDR3 is CASSLSTATAPYEQYF. CDR3 nucleotides: TGTGCCAGCAGTTTATCGACGGCAACAGCGCCCTACGAGCAGTACTTC.